The next 17 T cell receptor beta chains were all read from a single sample in a study of shared clonotypes between healthy human individuals. Measured with immunoSEQ multiplex PCR; TCRdb has only the in-frame clones, and not every one. Seen here are some 100,000 clones, more than 65% observed once, and the top ten hold under 25%. Sample: memory CD8+ T cells sorted from blood. Specified subset: CD45RO+ cells pooled with CCR7-negative TemRA cells. These receptors were taken from a woman between 25 and 40 years old in good health.

The chain uses TRBV13 and TRBJ2-2; 9 bases line up with TRBD1. Trimming at V came to 2 bases and at J to 4 bases, leaving 5 bases not matched to a gene. Germline V CDR1 and CDR2: PRHDT, FYEKMQ (reference sequence). The CDR3 covers 16 residues. In nucleotides, the CDR3 is TGTGCCAGCAGCTTAAAGGACAGGGGAGGCACCGGGGAGCTGTTTTTT. Its protein is CASSLKDRGGTGELFF.

The chain combines TRBV10-3 with TRBJ2-2; possible D gene TRBD2, 5 bases. The CDR3 contains 11 residues. Per germline, CDR1 ENHRY and CDR2 SYGVKD. The germline V and J ends were trimmed by 5 bases and 9 bases, with 7 bases remaining between them. CDR3 DNA sequence: TGTGCCATCAGTCCGGGAAGGGAGCTGTTTTTT. Translation gives CAISPGRELFF.

The chain employs TRBV25-1 and TRBJ2-7, with no clear D. The V gene's germline CDR1 is MGHDK and CDR2 SYGVNS. The length of the CDR3 is 15 residues. V shed 6 bases and J shed 1 base, with 16 bases lying between them. CDR3 nucleotide sequence: TGTGCCAGCAGCATTCCTGGGTCGCAATCCTACGAGCAGTACTTC. Its translation is CASSIPGSQSYEQYF.

CDR3 loop: CASTPGRENTEAFF. The CDR3 nucleotides are TGTGCCAGCACCCCGGGTAGGGAGAACACTGAAGCTTTCTTT. The chain recombines TRBV7-9 with TRBJ1-1; D call uncertain. Trimming left V 7 bases short and J 1 base short, with 13 bases between. The CDR3 runs 14 residues. The germline gives CDR1 SEHNR, CDR2 FQNEAQ (reference sequence). Filled out from reference TRBV7-9 and TRBJ1-1, the complete variable domain reads DTGVSQNPRHKITKRGQNVTFRCDPISEHNRLYWYRQTLGQGPEFLTYFQNEAQLEKSRLLSDRFSAERPKGSFSTLEIQRTEQGDSAMYLCASTPGRENTEAFFGQGTRLTVV.

This clone has just one count. The gene calls are TRBV7-8 and TRBJ2-1; 7 nucleotides agree with TRBD2. The V gene end was trimmed by 5 bases and the J gene end by 7 bases; junction bases not matched to a gene: 11. The germline CDR1 and CDR2 sequences are SGHVS and FQNEAQ. The CDR3 has 15 amino acids. The CDR3 reads CASSPRLQGGNEQFF. The CDR3 nucleotides read TGTGCCAGCAGCCCCCGATTGCAGGGAGGGAATGAGCAGTTCTTC.

This sequence joins TRBV29-1 and TRBJ2-7; 9 nucleotides align to TRBD2. The CDR3 runs 17 residues. CDR1 and CDR2 (germline): SQVTM, ANQGSEA. Trimming took 0 bases from V and 1 from J; bases not matched to a gene: 10. As DNA, the CDR3 is TGCAGCGTTGAAGATCGAGAAACTAGCGGGTCTTCCTACGAGCAGTACTTC. This translates into CSVEDRETSGSSYEQYF.

This chain connects TRBV10-2 to TRBJ2-1, with 9 positions matching TRBD2. The CDR3 runs 17 residues. With 0 bases clipped from V and 4 bases from J, the junction kept 7 bases outside the gene matches. Germline V gene lookup returns CDR1 WSHSY and CDR2 SAAADI. The CDR3 sequence: CASSESSPLAGYNEQFF. CDR3 in DNA: TGCGCCAGCAGTGAGTCGAGTCCCCTAGCGGGATACAATGAGCAGTTCTTC.

This clone was found a few times. V is TRBV5-1 and J is TRBJ1-1; the D is unclear. Germline V gives CDR1 SGHRS, CDR2 YFSETQ. The V end was cut by 7 bases, the J end by 7 bases, with 17 bases between. This CDR3 region has 13 residues. The CDR3 DNA reads as TGCGCCAGCGGAAAGATGGAGCGTGATGAAGCTTTCTTT. It translates to CASGKMERDEAFF.

This chain joins TRBV5-4 and TRBJ2-3, with a tentative D call TRBD2 (6 bases). In germline, CDR1 is SGHNT, CDR2 YYREEE (reference sequence). The CDR3 sequence is 16 residues long. V was pared by 4 bases and J by 8 bases, with 23 bases between. CDR3 residues: CASSIPGRGMLSTQYF. As DNA, the CDR3 is TGTGCCAGCAGCATTCCGGGACGGGGGATGTTGAGTACGCAGTATTTT.

Comment on this clone: This clone may be a read error of a much larger clone one base away. The chain couples TRBV7-9 to TRBJ1-1; D is uncertain. Trimming left V 3 bases short and J 4 bases short, with 6 bases between. CDR3 size: 12 residues. From germline, CDR1 is SEHNR and CDR2 FQNEAQ (reference sequence). The CDR3 here is CASSFGRTEAFF. DNA of the CDR3: TGTGCCAGCAGCTTCGGGCGCACTGAAGCTTTCTTT.

The genes are TRBV10-1 and TRBJ2-7; D may be TRBD2 (6 bases). Germline V gives CDR1 WNHNN, CDR2 SYGVQD (reference sequence). The CDR3 loop spans 11 amino acids. Trimming stripped 7 bases from V and 5 bases from J, with 9 bases between. The CDR3 DNA is TGCGCCAGCATCGGGGGACACGAGCAGTACTTC. Amino acid sequence: CASIGGHEQYF.

The sample holds a few counts of this clone. The chain recombines TRBV5-4 with TRBJ2-7; 9 nucleotides align to TRBD2. Germline V CDR1 and CDR2: SGHNT, YYREEE (reference sequence). V was pared by 0 bases and J by 7 bases, with 8 bases of the junction left unmatched. The CDR3 extends over 15 amino acids. CDR3 residues: CASSLVLAGSLEQYF. CDR3 coding DNA: TGTGCCAGCAGCTTGGTACTAGCGGGCTCGTTGGAGCAGTACTTC.

The chain has TRBV7-9 and TRBJ1-2, with D maybe TRBD1 (5 bases). Germline assignment: CDR1 SEHNR and CDR2 FQNEAQ (reference sequence). Trimming pared 4 bases from V and 0 bases from J, leaving 9 bases between. The CDR3 is made up of 14 amino acids. The CDR3 sequence is CASSSGLSNYGYTF. The DNA of the CDR3 is TGTGCCAGCAGCTCGGGGCTGTCTAACTATGGCTACACCTTC.

V usage is TRBV28 and J usage is TRBJ1-2; tentatively, D is TRBD1 (6 bases). Germline V gene lookup returns CDR1 MDHEN and CDR2 SYDVKM. Trimming removed 5 bases at V and 0 bases at J, with 16 bases between. The CDR3 covers 16 residues. The DNA of the CDR3 is TGTGCCAGCAGTCCTTATTCGGACAGCACTAACTATGGCTACACCTTC. Translating gives CASSPYSDSTNYGYTF.

V usage is TRBV9 and J usage is TRBJ2-7, with D tentatively TRBD1 (5 bases). Trimming removed 1 base at V and 2 bases at J, with 10 bases between. The length of the CDR3 is 14 residues. Germline V gives CDR1 SGDLS, CDR2 YYNGEE. CDR3 sequence (DNA): TGTGCCAGCAGCGTAAAAGACAGACCCTACGAGCAGTACTTC. This gives the protein CASSVKDRPYEQYF.

V and J are TRBV28 and TRBJ2-7, with 9 bases aligning to TRBD2. This CDR3 has 15 amino acids. Trimming took 5 bases from V and 5 from J; bases not matched to a gene: 10. Germline CDR1 MDHEN, CDR2 SYDVKM. As DNA, the CDR3 is TGTGCCAGCAGTCCTTATAGCGGGAGAGGCGACGAGCAGTACTTC. This encodes CASSPYSGRGDEQYF.

The V call is TRBV5-1, the J call TRBJ2-7; 10 bases agree with TRBD2. The CDR3 has 14 residues. CDR1 is SGHRS, CDR2 YFSETQ, per germline. V shed 4 bases and J 3 bases; nucleotides not matched to a gene: 4. The CDR3 coding sequence is TGCGCCAGCAGCATGCTAGCGGGAGTCTACGAGCAGTACTTC. Residues: CASSMLAGVYEQYF.